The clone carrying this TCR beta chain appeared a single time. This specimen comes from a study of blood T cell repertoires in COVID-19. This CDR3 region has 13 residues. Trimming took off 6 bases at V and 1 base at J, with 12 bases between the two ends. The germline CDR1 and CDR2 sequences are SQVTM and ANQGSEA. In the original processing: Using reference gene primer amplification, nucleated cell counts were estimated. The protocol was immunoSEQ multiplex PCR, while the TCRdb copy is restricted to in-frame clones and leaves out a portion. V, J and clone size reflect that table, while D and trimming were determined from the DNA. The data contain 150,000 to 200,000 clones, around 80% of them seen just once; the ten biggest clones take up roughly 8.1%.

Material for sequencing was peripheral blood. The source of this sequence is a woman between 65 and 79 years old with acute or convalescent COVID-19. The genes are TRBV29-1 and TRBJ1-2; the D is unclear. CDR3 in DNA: TGCAGCGTGCCGTTTGAGCTTAACTATGGCTACACCTTC. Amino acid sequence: CSVPFELNYGYTF.